This T cell receptor (beta chain) was sequenced for a study of cytomegalovirus exposure and HLA in healthy donors. The primer mix had 60 Vbeta and 13 Jbeta primers. Per the original methods: Unique TCR beta chains numbered roughly 80 million in a later analysis, with roughly 9.9 million shared. Sequencing was performed with immunoSEQ multiplex PCR; in TCRdb, only in-frame clones are kept and a portion is missing. V and J calls and clone size are given by that table; D and trimming were obtained from the DNA. The table shows 150,000 to 200,000 clones, with more than 70% occurring only once. Note on this clone: Its antigen is not identified.

This CDR3 contains 17 residues. The trim removed 7 bases at V and 1 base at J, leaving 13 bases unmatched. Germline CDR1 reads SGHVT; CDR2 reads SQSDAQ. Findings and caveats of the study: In a later analysis, HLA-associated beta chains showed higher expansion and lower generation probabilities than comparable chains. It was approximately 160 TCR beta chains that were listed as cytomegalovirus-associated. An analysis was carried out later, and it reportedly showed fewer N-insertions in an Asian-associated ancestry cluster than the 666-donor mean.

This rearrangement joins TRBV7-4 to TRBJ1-3, with 7 bases identical to TRBD1. The receptor's source is a boy under 18 in good health and CMV-seronegative. The sequenced material came from PBMCs. CDR3 in amino acids: CASNPPEQGNSGNTIYF. The CDR3 DNA sequence: TGTGCCAGCAACCCCCCCGAACAGGGGAATTCTGGAAACACCATATATTTT.